This section outlines one TCR beta chain sequence together with its context. In its sample, this clonotype was seen many times. Its antigen is unknown. Base qualities are not at hand, and no much larger clone is one base apart. The record originates from a study of molecular identifiers for immune sequencing clone quantification (dated by TCRdb to 2016 to 2019). About the investigation overall: For a replicate experiment, the RNA from either around 20,000 or 100,000 naive CD8 T cells was divided into five aliquots, and four of those aliquots went on to sequencing. CD8 T cells were used in a methods study to benchmark molecular-identifier clustering-based TCR repertoire sequencing (MIDCIRS) and TCR RNA copy counting. The research as a whole found: Highly expanded clone sizes could be underestimated because identical TCR molecules may share a barcode. About three recovered TCR RNA copies per cell were obtained by modeling, versus roughly 9.7 by digital PCR, implying a capture efficiency of about 30%. Without barcode sub-clustering, chimeric consensus sequences inflated TCR diversity; chimeras reached as high as 47%. Even against a background of around 900,000 naive CD8 T cells, spiked-in Jurkat TCR RNA amounting to a single cell's worth was reported to be detectable. Clones above 20 RNA copies held over 99% of molecules in CMV-specific effector cells but under 1% in naive cells. Naive libraries contained spiked-in Jurkat TCR RNA (approximately nine copies' worth), which is not part of the donor repertoire.

Libraries were made using PCR. Sequenced on a NextSeq 500. Bulk TCR libraries were prepared as previously described, using TCR primers listed in Table S5. The Qiagen AllPrep DNA/RNA kit was used to purify total RNA. Reads from multiple sequencing runs of the same library were pooled before analysis. The study's own analysis went as follows. Reads were retained only if an exact TCR constant sequence was present, and the retained reads were trimmed to 150 nt and grouped according to their 12-nt molecular barcodes. Reads inside each barcode group were sub-clustered using a 15% Levenshtein threshold, and a quality-weighted consensus sequence was constructed for each RNA molecule. Non-functional sequences were excluded, and lower-count sequences lying one edit away from another sequence were also excluded. Based on a fit of two negative binomial distributions, barcode sub-clusters having less than 20% of the maximum read count were discarded. Through fastp at Q25 and MiXCR, TCRdb rebuilt clones from the public reads, retaining in-frame beta chains. Every distinct CDR3 protein forms one entry, paired with its most common genes and DNA. For this entry, the V and J calls and clone size follow TCRdb and not the study's own pipeline. Present in this sample are approximately 680,000 distinct CDR3 sequences, around 25% of which were seen just once. Approximately 0.75% of the sample goes to the ten largest clones.

V is clipped by 0 bases and J by 3 bases, and the sequence between their germline boundaries is 8 bases long. As encoded in the germline V gene, CDR1 is SGDLS while CDR2 is YYNGEE. The CDR3 runs 14 amino acids, cysteine and phenylalanine included. The read is trimmed to its CDR3 DNA, 42 bases read in frame from base 1. Libraries of naive CD8 T cells were generated from around 20,000 to 1,000,000 sorted cells, with 10%, 30% or 50% of the purified RNA used. Naive CD8 T cells were FACS-sorted as CD8+CD4-CCR7+CD45RA+ on a BD FACSAria II into RLT Plus buffer. Detection sensitivity was tested by spiking Jurkat RNA equal to fewer than twelve TCR copies' worth into samples containing roughly 19,000-1,000,000 naive CD8 T cells. CD8 T cells were enriched with RosetteSep CD8+ T Cell Enrichment Cocktail and Ficoll-Paque, followed by ACK red cell lysis.

The rearranged segments are TRBV9 and TRBJ2-3; there is no confident call for the D gene. The sequencing sample was made of naive CD8+ T cells from blood, with Jurkat cell RNA spiked in. What this sample's cell subset or site label stands for: FACS-sorted CD8+CD4-CCR7+CD45RA+ naive T cells. The TCR sequence derives from a human donor in good health. Some libraries in this study had Jurkat cell RNA spiked in. The DNA reads TGTGCCAGCAGCGTAGCGGGTCAGACAGATACGCAGTATTTT. Its amino acids are CASSVAGQTDTQYF.